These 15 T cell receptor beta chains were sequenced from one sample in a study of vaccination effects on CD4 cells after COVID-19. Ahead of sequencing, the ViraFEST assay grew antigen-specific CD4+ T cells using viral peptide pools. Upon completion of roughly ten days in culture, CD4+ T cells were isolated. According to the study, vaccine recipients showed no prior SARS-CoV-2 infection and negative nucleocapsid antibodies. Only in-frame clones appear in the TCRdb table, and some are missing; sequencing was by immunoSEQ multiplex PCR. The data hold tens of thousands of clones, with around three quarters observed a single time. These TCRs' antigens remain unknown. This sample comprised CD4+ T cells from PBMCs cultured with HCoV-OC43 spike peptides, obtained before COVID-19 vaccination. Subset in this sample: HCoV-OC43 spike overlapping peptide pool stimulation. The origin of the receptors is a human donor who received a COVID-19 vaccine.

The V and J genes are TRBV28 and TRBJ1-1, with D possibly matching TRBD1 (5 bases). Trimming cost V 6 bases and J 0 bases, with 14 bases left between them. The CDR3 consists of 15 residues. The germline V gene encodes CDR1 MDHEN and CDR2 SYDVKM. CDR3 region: CASSPLGLMNTEAFF. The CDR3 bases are TGTGCCAGCAGCCCGCTGGGGCTTATGAACACTGAAGCTTTCTTT.

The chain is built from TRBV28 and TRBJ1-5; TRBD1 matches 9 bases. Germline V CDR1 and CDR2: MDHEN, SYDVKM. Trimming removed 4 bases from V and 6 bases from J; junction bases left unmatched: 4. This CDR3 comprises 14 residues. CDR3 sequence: CASSSGTGRQPQHF. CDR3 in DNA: TGTGCCAGCAGTTCTGGGACAGGGCGTCAGCCCCAGCATTTT.

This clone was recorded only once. CDR3 DNA: TGTGCCAGCAGCTCCTATTGGGATACGCAGTATTTT. Translated: CASSSYWDTQYF. The chain has TRBV7-2 and TRBJ2-3, with D unresolved. Per the germline V gene, CDR1 is SGHTA and CDR2 is FQGNSA. The germline V and J ends were trimmed by 4 bases and 6 bases, with 8 bases remaining between them. The CDR3 is made up of 12 amino acids.

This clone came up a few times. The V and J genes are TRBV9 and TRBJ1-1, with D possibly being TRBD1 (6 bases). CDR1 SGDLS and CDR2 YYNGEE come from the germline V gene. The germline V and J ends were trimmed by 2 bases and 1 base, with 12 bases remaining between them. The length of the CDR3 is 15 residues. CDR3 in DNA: TGTGCCAGCAGCGTTAGTGGGGGCGGGAACACTGAAGCTTTCTTT. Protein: CASSVSGGGNTEAFF.

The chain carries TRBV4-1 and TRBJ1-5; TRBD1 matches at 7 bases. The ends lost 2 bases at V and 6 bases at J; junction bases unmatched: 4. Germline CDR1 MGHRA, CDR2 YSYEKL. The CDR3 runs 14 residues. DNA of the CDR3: TGCGCCAGCAGCCAAAGACAGGGAGGTCAGCCCCAGCATTTT. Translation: CASSQRQGGQPQHF.

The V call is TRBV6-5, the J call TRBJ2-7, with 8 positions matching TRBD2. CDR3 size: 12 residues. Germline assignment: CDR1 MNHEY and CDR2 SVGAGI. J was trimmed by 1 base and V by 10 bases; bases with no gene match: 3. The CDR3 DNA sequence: TGTGCCACCGCGGGGGGATCCTACGAGCAGTACGTC. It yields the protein CATAGGSYEQYV.

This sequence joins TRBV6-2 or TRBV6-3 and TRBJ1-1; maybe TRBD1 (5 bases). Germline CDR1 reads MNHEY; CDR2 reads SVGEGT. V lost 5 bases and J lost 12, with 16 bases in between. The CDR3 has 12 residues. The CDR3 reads CASSRAPTETFF. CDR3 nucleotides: TGTGCCAGCAGTAGGGCCCCGACAGAAACTTTCTTT.

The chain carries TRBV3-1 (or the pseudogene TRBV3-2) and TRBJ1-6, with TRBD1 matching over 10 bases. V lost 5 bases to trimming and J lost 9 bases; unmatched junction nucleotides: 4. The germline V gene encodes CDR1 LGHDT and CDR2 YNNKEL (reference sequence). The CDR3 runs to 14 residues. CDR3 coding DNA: TGTGCCAGCAGCTTGGGACAGGGGAGTTCACCCCTCCACTTT. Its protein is CASSLGQGSSPLHF.

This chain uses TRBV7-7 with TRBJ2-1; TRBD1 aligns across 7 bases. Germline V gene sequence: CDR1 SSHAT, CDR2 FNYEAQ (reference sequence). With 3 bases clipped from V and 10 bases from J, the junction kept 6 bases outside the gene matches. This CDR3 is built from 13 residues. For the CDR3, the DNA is TGTGCCAGCAGCTTTACAGGGGCTGGGGAGCAGTTCTTC. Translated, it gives CASSFTGAGEQFF.

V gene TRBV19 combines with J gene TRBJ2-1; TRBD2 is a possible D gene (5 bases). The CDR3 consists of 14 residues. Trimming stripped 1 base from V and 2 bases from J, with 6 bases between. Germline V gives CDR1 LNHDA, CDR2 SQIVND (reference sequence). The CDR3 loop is CASSIVGAYNEQFF. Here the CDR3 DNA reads TGTGCCAGTAGTATAGTGGGAGCCTACAATGAGCAGTTCTTC.

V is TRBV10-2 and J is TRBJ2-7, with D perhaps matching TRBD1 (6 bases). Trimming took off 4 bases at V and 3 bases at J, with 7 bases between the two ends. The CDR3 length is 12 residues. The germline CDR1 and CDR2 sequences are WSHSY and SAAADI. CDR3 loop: CASSADSYEQYV. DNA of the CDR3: TGCGCCAGCAGTGCGGACAGCTACGAGCAGTACGTC.

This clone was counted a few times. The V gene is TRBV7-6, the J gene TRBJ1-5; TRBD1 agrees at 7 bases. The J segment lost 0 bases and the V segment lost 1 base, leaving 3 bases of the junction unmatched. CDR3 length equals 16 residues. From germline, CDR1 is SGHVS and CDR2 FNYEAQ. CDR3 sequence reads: CASSLGQGYSNQPQHF. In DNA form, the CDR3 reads TGTGCCAGCAGCTTAGGACAGGGATATAGCAATCAGCCCCAGCATTTT.

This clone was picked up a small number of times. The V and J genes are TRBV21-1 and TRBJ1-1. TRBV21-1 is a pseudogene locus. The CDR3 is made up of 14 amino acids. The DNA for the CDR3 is TGTGCCAGCAGCAAACGACCAGATTTCTATGAAGCTTTCTTT. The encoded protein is CASSKRPDFYEAFF.

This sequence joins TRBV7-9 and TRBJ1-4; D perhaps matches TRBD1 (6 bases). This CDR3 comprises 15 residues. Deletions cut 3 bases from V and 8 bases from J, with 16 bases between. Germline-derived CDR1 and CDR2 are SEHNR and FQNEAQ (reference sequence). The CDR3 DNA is TGTGCCAGCAGCTTCGAAGGGGGACGGGGGGAAAAACTGTTTTTT. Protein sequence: CASSFEGGRGEKLFF.

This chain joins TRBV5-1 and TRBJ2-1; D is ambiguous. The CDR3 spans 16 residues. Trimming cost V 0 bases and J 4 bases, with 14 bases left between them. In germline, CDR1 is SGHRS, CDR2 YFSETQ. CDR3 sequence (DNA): TGCGCCAGCAGCTTGGACGCGAATTCCGGGTACAATGAGCAGTTCTTC. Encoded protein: CASSLDANSGYNEQFF.